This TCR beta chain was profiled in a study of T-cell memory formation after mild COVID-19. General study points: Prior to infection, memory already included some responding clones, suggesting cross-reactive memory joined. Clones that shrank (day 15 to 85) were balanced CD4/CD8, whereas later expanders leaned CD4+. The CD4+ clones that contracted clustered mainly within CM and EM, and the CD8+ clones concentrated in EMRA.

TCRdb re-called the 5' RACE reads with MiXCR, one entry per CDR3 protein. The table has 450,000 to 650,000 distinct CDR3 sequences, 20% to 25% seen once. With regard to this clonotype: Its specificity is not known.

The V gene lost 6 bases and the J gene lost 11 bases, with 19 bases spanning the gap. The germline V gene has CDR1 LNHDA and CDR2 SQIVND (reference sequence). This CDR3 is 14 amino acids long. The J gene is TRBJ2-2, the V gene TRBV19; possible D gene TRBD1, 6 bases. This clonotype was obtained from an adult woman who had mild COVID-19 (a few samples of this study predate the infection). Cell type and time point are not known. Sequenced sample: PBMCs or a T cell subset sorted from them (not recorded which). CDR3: CASRASGAALELFF. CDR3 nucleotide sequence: TGTGCCAGTAGGGCCTCAGGGGCTGCGCTCGAGCTGTTTTTT.